The 2 T cell receptor beta chains reported below all come from one sample, sequenced in a study of chemoradiotherapy in HPV16-positive cancers. Some clones are missing from TCRdb's copy, which holds only in-frame ones; the method was immunoSEQ multiplex PCR. The repertoire consists of 5,500 to 7,000 clones, with approximately 92% occurring once and the leading ten covering more than 1.5%. The sequences come from blood, collected from a patient who underwent chemoradiotherapy. The receptors come from a human donor with HPV-associated anogenital cancer.

The gene calls are TRBV19 and TRBJ2-5; D remains unclear. V lost 3 bases, J lost 5 bases, and 16 bases lay in between. The CDR3 length is 15 residues. Germline V CDR1 and CDR2: LNHDA, SQIVND (reference sequence). In DNA form, the CDR3 reads TGTGCCAGTAGTATGAACTACGGTGCCTGGGAGACCCAGTACTTC. As protein: CASSMNYGAWETQYF. Looking up the rest from reference TRBV19 and TRBJ2-5 gives the full variable domain: DGGITQSPKYLFRKEGQNVTLSCEQNLNHDAMYWYRQDPGQGLRLIYYSQIVNDFQKGDIAEGYSVSREKKESFPLTVTSAQKNPTAFYLCASSMNYGAWETQYFGPGTRLLVL.

The chain is built from TRBV10-1 and TRBJ2-1; D is ambiguous. CDR3 length equals 16 residues. The ends were cut back, 6 bases at V and 1 base at J, with 16 bases in the middle. CDR1 WNHNN and CDR2 SYGVQD come from the germline V gene (reference sequence). The CDR3 loop is CASRGCSVRSYNEQFF. The CDR3 DNA follows: TGCGCCAGCAGAGGATGCTCTGTTAGGTCCTACAATGAGCAGTTCTTC.